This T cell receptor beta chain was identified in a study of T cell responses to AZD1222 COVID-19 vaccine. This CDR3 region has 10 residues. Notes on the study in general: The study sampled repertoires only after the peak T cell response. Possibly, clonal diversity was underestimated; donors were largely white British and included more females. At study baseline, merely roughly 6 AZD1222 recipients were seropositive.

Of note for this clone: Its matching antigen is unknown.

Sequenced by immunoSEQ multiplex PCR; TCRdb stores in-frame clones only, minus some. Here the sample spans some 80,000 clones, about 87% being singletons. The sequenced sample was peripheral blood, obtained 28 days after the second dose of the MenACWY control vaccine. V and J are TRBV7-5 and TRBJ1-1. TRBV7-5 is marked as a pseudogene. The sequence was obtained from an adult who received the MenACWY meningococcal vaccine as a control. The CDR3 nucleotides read TGTGCCAGAAGCTTTGGGGGAGCTTTCTTT. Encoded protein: CARSFGGAFF.